What follows is one T cell receptor (beta chain) and its context. Its antigen is unknown. Germline V gene lookup returns CDR1 SGHRS and CDR2 YFSETQ. Deletions cut 4 bases from V and 5 bases from J, with 18 bases between. This CDR3 region has 15 residues. As TCR cDNA was made by 5'RACE template switching, a universal primer site and UMIs were added. TCRdb passed the 5' RACE reads through MiXCR, listing each CDR3 protein once. The profile covers approximately 260,000 distinct CDR3 sequences, with about 5.2% appearing a single time and roughly 3% taken by the ten largest. The entry originates in a study of T cells after yellow fever vaccination. Study at large: Preparation used SMART-Seq v4 Ultra Low Input for the low-cell-number fractions.

Study outcomes and limitations: The study found a weaker secondary response that peaked faster, day 5 versus 15.

This receptor was identified in a man between 18 and 29 years old who received the YFV17D yellow fever vaccine. The sequenced sample was CD4+ T cells sorted from PBMCs, obtained on the day of the yellow fever booster vaccination. The chain joins TRBV5-1 to TRBJ2-5; the D is unclear. The CDR3 DNA reads as TGCGCCAGCAGCCTTACCTTCGGGCCCGGGGAGACCCAGTACTTC. It yields the protein CASSLTFGPGETQYF.